What follows is one T cell receptor (beta chain) and its context. Its antigen remains unknown. The record originates from a study of cytomegalovirus exposure and HLA in healthy donors. Overall study findings and caveats: Earlier findings revealed that most TCR beta V segments proved productive either about 90% or about 30% of the time.

Nominally healthy donors provided the samples, though records likely missed some immune exposures. This PCR relied on a set of 60 Vbeta primers and 13 Jbeta primers. Sequencing used immunoSEQ multiplex PCR; TCRdb keeps in-frame clones, though not all of them. The data contain 110,000 or so clones, around 75% of them seen just once; the ten biggest clones take up about 1.9%. Germline values: CDR1 SGHRS, CDR2 YFSETQ. V shed 0 bases and J shed 5 bases, with 14 bases lying between them. The CDR3 runs to 15 residues. V is TRBV5-1 and J is TRBJ1-1; possibly TRBD1 for D (6 bases). The sequenced material came from PBMCs. The clonotype originates from a man aged 25 to 45 in good health and CMV-seronegative. The CDR3 loop is CASSLVGRGSTEAFF. CDR3 sequence (DNA): TGCGCCAGCAGCTTGGTGGGCAGGGGATCGACTGAAGCTTTCTTT.